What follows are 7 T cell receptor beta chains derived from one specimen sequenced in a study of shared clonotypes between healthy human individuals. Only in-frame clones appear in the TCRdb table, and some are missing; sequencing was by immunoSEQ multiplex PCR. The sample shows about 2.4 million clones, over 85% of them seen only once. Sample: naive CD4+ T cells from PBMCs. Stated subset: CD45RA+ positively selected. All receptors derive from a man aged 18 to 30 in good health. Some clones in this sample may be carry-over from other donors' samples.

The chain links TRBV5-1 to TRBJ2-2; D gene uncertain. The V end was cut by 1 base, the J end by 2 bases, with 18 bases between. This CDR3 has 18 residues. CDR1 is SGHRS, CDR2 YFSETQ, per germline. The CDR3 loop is CASSLPSAHLPNTGELFF. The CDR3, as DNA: TGCGCCAGCAGCTTGCCGTCAGCTCACCTCCCTAACACCGGGGAGCTGTTTTTT.

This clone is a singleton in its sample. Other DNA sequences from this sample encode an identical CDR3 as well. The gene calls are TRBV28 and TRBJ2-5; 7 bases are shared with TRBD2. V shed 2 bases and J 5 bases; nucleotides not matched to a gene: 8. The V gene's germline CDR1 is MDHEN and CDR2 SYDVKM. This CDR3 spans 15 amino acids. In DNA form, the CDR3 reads TGTGCCAGCAGTTTAAGAGGGAGGGCCGGGGAGACCCAGTACTTC. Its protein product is CASSLRGRAGETQYF.

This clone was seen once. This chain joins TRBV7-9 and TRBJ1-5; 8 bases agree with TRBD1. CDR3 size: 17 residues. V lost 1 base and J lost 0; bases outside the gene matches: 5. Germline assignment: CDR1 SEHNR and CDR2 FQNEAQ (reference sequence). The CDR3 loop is CASSLGTGRSSNQPQHF. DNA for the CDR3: TGTGCCAGCAGCTTAGGGACAGGGAGGAGTAGCAATCAGCCCCAGCATTTT.

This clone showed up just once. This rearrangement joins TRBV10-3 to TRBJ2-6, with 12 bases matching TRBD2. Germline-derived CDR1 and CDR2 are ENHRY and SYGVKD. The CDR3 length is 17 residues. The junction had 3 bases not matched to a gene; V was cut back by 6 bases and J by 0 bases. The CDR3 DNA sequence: TGTGCCATCAGGACTAGCGGGAGTATCTCTGGGGCCAACGTCCTGACTTTC. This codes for CAIRTSGSISGANVLTF.

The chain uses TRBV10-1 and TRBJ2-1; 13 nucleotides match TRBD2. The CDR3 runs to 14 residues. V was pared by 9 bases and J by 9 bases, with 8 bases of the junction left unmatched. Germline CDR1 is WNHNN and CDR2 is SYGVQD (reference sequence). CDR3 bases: TGCGCCAGAGCACTAGCGGGGGGGTTCGGTGAGCAGTTCTTC. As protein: CARALAGGFGEQFF.

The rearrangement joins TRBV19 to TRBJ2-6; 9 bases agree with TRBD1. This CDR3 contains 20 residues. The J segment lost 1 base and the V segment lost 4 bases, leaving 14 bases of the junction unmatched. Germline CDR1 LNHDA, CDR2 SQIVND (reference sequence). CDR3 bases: TGTGCCAGTAGTACGGGACAGGGAAGGACTGGGTTTTCTGGGGCCAACGTCCTGACTTTC. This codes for CASSTGQGRTGFSGANVLTF. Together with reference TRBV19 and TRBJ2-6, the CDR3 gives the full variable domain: DGGITQSPKYLFRKEGQNVTLSCEQNLNHDAMYWYRQDPGQGLRLIYYSQIVNDFQKGDIAEGYSVSREKKESFPLTVTSAQKNPTAFYLCASSTGQGRTGFSGANVLTFGAGSRLTVL.

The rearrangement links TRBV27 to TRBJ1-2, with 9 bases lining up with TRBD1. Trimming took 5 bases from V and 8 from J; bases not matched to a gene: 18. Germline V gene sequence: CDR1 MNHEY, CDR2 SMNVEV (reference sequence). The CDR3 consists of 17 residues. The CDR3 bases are TGTGCCAGCAGTATACTGGGACAGGGTACCCTAACTATGGGCTACACCTTC. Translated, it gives CASSILGQGTLTMGYTF.